The T cell receptor beta chain described here comes from a study of regulatory T cells in long-lasting Graves disease. General study findings and limits: Among the persistent patients, approximately 2,900 public clonotypes were shared, more than the 850 to 1,000 shared among new patients.

The time point here: persistent/refractory GD, antithyroid drugs over 5 years with positive TRAb. The authors made the TCR library using RNA they extracted from PBMCs. iRepertoire HTBI primers and Arm-PCR of CDR3 regions built TCR beta libraries. TCRdb re-called the multiplex PCR reads through MiXCR, storing one row per CDR3 protein. The table records a few hundred thousand distinct CDR3 sequences, 22% of them present only once. This clonotype has more than one count but fewer than ten. Antigen unknown. The material was peripheral blood mononuclear cells (PBMCs), obtained when the disease was refractory, from a patient treated with antithyroid drugs. The receptor's source is a female donor with Graves disease.

CDR3: CASSVSARERGEQYF. The CDR3 bases are TGTGCCAGCAGCGTGTCCGCGCGGGAGAGGGGGGAGCAGTACTTC. The chain couples TRBV9 to TRBJ2-7; D is perhaps TRBD2 (7 bases). Trimming pared 2 bases from V and 7 bases from J, leaving 19 bases between. This CDR3 spans 15 amino acids. From germline, CDR1 is SGDLS and CDR2 YYNGEE. The whole variable domain, remainder taken from reference TRBV9 and TRBJ2-7, is DSGVTQTPKHLITATGQRVTLRCSPRSGDLSVYWYQQSLDQGLQFLIQYYNGEERAKGNILERFSAQQFPDLHSELNLSSLELGDSALYFCASSVSARERGEQYFGPGTRLTVT.